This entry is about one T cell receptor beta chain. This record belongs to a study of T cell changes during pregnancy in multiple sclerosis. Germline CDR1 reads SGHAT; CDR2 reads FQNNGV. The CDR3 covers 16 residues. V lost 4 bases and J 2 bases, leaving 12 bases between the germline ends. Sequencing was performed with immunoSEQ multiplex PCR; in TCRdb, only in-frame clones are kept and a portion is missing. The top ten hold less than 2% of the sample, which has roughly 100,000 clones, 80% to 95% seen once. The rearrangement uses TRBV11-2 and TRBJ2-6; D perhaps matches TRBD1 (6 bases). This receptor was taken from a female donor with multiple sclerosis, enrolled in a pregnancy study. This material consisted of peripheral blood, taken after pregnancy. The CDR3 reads CASSSPRGPGANVLTF. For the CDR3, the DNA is TGTGCCAGCAGCTCCCCCAGGGGACCTGGGGCCAACGTCCTGACTTTC.